The clone carrying this T cell receptor beta chain was recorded at least ten times. Its antigen is unknown. Using a J-beta primer mix together with a sample-barcoded 5' primer, a second PCR was run for roughly 7 to 11 cycles. TCRdb itself ran the 5' RACE reads through MiXCR, one entry per CDR3 protein. The top ten hold roughly 17% of the sample, which has around 870,000 distinct CDR3 sequences, around 30% seen once. These data belong to a study of blood T cells in healthy people across ages. As for the study in general: In model experiments, template switching was able to capture about one barcoded beta molecule for every two T cells that were present. Study outcomes and limitations: Possibly, changes in expanded clonotypes were confounded because donor CMV status was unknown.

V was cut by 0 bases and J by 4 bases, with 3 bases left in between. CDR1 and CDR2 from the germline V gene are LGHNA and YSLEER. The CDR3 totals 12 residues. The chain has TRBV4-3 and TRBJ1-2; no clear D gene. Sequencing was performed on blood. The source of this sequence is a woman aged 80 or older in good health. The chain's CDR3 is CASSQDSYGYTF. The CDR3 nucleotides are TGCGCCAGCAGCCAAGACAGCTATGGCTACACCTTC.